These 27 T cell receptor beta chains were sequenced from one sample in a study of response to subunit inactivated influenza vaccine. TCRdb reprocessed the RT-PCR reads with MiXCR, giving one entry per CDR3 protein. The data show hundreds of thousands of distinct CDR3 sequences, with 7.6% seen just once and under 15% held by the top ten. Material: PBMCs from blood, obtained around 25 months after vaccination. Receptors were obtained from a man in his fifties or sixties who received an inactivated influenza vaccine.

This clonotype was detected many times. V is TRBV5-5 and J is TRBJ2-1; TRBD2 is a possible D gene (5 bases). The ends were cut back, 4 bases at V and 7 bases at J, with 9 bases in the middle. This CDR3 spans 12 amino acids. CDR1 and CDR2 (germline): SGHKS, YYEKEE (reference sequence). CDR3 residues: CASSTRGNEQFF. For the CDR3, the DNA is TGTGCCAGCAGCACAAGAGGGAATGAGCAGTTCTTC.

In its sample, this clonotype was seen many times. The rearrangement links TRBV29-1 to TRBJ2-7; D gene uncertain. Trimming stripped 2 bases from V and 3 bases from J, with 5 bases between. This CDR3 region has 11 residues. Germline loops: CDR1 SQVTM, CDR2 ANQGSEA. The CDR3 coding sequence is TGCAGCGTTGAAATAGGCTACGAGCAGTACTTC. It is translated as CSVEIGYEQYF.

This clonotype showed up just a few times. V usage is TRBV20-1 and J usage is TRBJ2-1; D perhaps matches TRBD2 (7 bases). The germline V gene encodes CDR1 DFQATT and CDR2 SNEGSKA (reference sequence). The CDR3 totals 14 residues. Trimming took 2 bases from V and 4 from J, leaving 12 bases between them. The CDR3 loop is CSARSAGAYNEQFF. CDR3 nucleotide sequence: TGCAGTGCTAGATCCGCGGGGGCATACAATGAGCAGTTCTTC.

J is TRBJ2-1 and V is TRBV20-1, with 7 nucleotides matching TRBD1. Germline CDR1 reads DFQATT; CDR2 reads SNEGSKA (reference sequence). The junction had 4 bases not matched to a gene; V was cut back by 4 bases and J by 7 bases. The CDR3 totals 12 residues. In DNA, the CDR3 is TGCAGTGCTATTCTGACAGGGAATGAGCAGTTCTTC. This sequence encodes CSAILTGNEQFF.

This clonotype was counted many times. A read error may produce the germline difference seen at one junction end. The V call is TRBV29-1, the J call TRBJ2-2, with D unresolved. This CDR3 is 13 amino acids long. CDR1 and CDR2 (germline): SQVTM, ANQGSEA. The CDR3 here is CSVEGQITGELFF. The CDR3 DNA reads as TGCAGCGTGGAAGGCCAGATCACCGGGGAGCTGTTTTTT.

The rearrangement links TRBV6-1 to TRBJ2-4; D unclear. The germline gives CDR1 MNHNS, CDR2 SASEGT. The CDR3 has 13 residues. V lost 10 bases and J lost 8, with 18 bases in between. In DNA, the CDR3 is TGTGCCACCGCACCCTTTCTTAACGACATTCAGTACTTC. Encoded protein: CATAPFLNDIQYF.

The chain recombines TRBV21-1 with TRBJ2-1; the DNA was not compared with TRBD2, the D call given in the table. TRBV21-1 is deemed a pseudogene. The CDR3 has 16 amino acids. The chain's CDR3 is CAISLIQRGSYNEQFF. The CDR3 nucleotides read TGTGCCATTTCACTCATCCAGCGGGGGTCCTACAATGAGCAGTTCTTC.

This clonotype has just a few counts. This chain connects TRBV5-6 to TRBJ2-7; weak D call: TRBD2 (7 bases). CDR1 is SGHDT and CDR2 is YYEEEE in the germline V gene. The CDR3 length is 14 residues. Trimming removed 3 bases at V and 5 bases at J, with 15 bases between. CDR3 DNA: TGTGCCAGCAGCTCAAGGGGGGGGGCCCACGAGCAGTACTTC. This encodes CASSSRGGAHEQYF.

This clonotype was recorded a few times. V gene TRBV6-2 or TRBV6-3 combines with J gene TRBJ2-7; 9 bases are shared with TRBD2. Germline CDR1 and CDR2: MNHEY and SVGEGT. The CDR3 consists of 15 residues. The trim removed 7 bases at V and 4 bases at J, leaving 11 bases unmatched. The CDR3 sequence is CASTPRGSGSYEQYF. The CDR3 DNA reads as TGTGCCAGCACCCCCCGGGGTAGCGGGAGTTACGAGCAGTACTTC.

V and J are TRBV7-9 and TRBJ2-7; D call uncertain. This CDR3 spans 12 amino acids. The germline V and J ends were trimmed by 5 bases and 2 bases, with 7 bases remaining between them. CDR1 is SEHNR, CDR2 FQNEAQ, per germline (reference sequence). CDR3 nucleotide sequence: TGTGCCAGCAGCAGCATAACCTACGAGCAGTACTTC. Translated: CASSSITYEQYF.

The chain is built from TRBV20-1 and TRBJ1-2; 9 bases line up with TRBD1. This CDR3 contains 13 residues. The ends lost 6 bases at V and 4 bases at J; junction bases unmatched: 6. Germline assignment: CDR1 DFQATT and CDR2 SNEGSKA (reference sequence). CDR3 protein: CSALPGQGYGYTF. The CDR3 region has the DNA TGCAGTGCACTACCGGGACAGGGCTATGGCTACACCTTC.

Ten or more counts support this clonotype. The gene calls are TRBV4-1 and TRBJ1-6; no definite D call. Between the trimmed V and J ends, which lost 3 bases and 7 bases, there was a span of 7 bases. The CDR3 extends over 13 amino acids. The germline V gene encodes CDR1 MGHRA and CDR2 YSYEKL. This CDR3 reads CASSQGINSPLHF. The CDR3 coding sequence is TGCGCCAGCAGCCAGGGAATAAATTCACCCCTCCACTTT.

This clonotype was counted a few times. The chain combines TRBV5-1 with TRBJ1-1; 7 bases align to TRBD1. The CDR3 has 13 residues. Germline CDR1 is SGHRS and CDR2 is YFSETQ. The ends lost 8 bases at V and 5 bases at J; junction bases unmatched: 9. The CDR3 region has the DNA TGCGCCAGTCGGACAGGTCCGGGGACTGAAGCTTTCTTT. This gives the protein CASRTGPGTEAFF. The full variable domain, with the rest looked up from reference TRBV5-1 and TRBJ1-1, is KAGVTQTPRYLIKTRGQQVTLSCSPISGHRSVSWYQQTPGQGLQFLFEYFSETQRNKGNFPGRFSGRQFSNSRSEMNVSTLELGDSALYLCASRTGPGTEAFFGQGTRLTVV.

This clonotype was observed many times. This chain links TRBV15 with TRBJ2-7, with 7 bases that match TRBD1. Germline-derived CDR1 and CDR2 are LNHNV and YYDKDF (reference sequence). V lost 5 bases and J lost 2; bases outside the gene matches: 6. The CDR3 loop spans 14 amino acids. The CDR3 DNA follows: TGTGCCACCAGCCGCACAGGGGACACCTACGAGCAGTACTTC. This gives the protein CATSRTGDTYEQYF.

This clonotype came up many times. V gene TRBV6-1 combines with J gene TRBJ2-7, with TRBD2 identical over 11 bases. This CDR3 is 15 amino acids long. V shed 9 bases and J 6 bases; nucleotides not matched to a gene: 13. CDR1 and CDR2 from the germline V gene are MNHNS and SASEGT. CDR3 in DNA: TGTGCCAGTGGGGTGGCGACTAGCGGGACAGGCGAGCAGTACTTC. Protein: CASGVATSGTGEQYF.

This clonotype was seen just once. Being one base from a much bigger clone, this may be a read error. This CDR3 is CAISGTGPAGNNEQFF. CDR3 sequence (DNA): TGTGCCATCAGTGGCACCGGACCAGCGGGGAACAATGAGCAGTTCTTC. The chain has TRBV10-3 and TRBJ2-1, with TRBD2 matching 7 bases. V dropped 4 bases and J dropped 5; count of bases not matched to a gene: 11. The germline V gene has CDR1 ENHRY and CDR2 SYGVKD. The CDR3 is made up of 16 amino acids.

The CDR3 region has the DNA TGCAGCGTTCGGTCAGATACGCAGTATTTT. It codes for CSVRSDTQYF. The chain uses TRBV29-1 and TRBJ2-3; D is unclear. Trimming took off 5 bases at V and 4 bases at J, with 4 bases between the two ends. This CDR3 contains 10 residues. Germline V gene sequence: CDR1 SQVTM, CDR2 ANQGSEA.

In its sample, this clonotype was seen many times. The chain carries TRBV5-1 and TRBJ2-6, with D possibly matching TRBD2 (5 bases). V lost 0 bases to trimming and J lost 3 bases, with 13 bases between them. Germline V CDR1 and CDR2: SGHRS, YFSETQ. The CDR3 extends over 17 amino acids. The CDR3 loop is CASSLAGETGGANVLTF. CDR3 coding DNA: TGCGCCAGCAGCTTGGCCGGGGAAACTGGTGGGGCCAACGTCCTGACTTTC.

This chain joins TRBV20-1 and TRBJ2-3; D remains ambiguous. The CDR3 has 13 residues. The germline V gene has CDR1 DFQATT and CDR2 SNEGSKA (reference sequence). The CDR3 is CRVKHPGTDTQYF. CDR3 coding DNA: TGCAGGGTAAAGCATCCTGGCACAGATACGCAGTATTTT.

Ten or more counts support this clonotype. The chain couples TRBV14 to TRBJ2-5; no definite D call. CDR1 is SGHDN, CDR2 FVKESK, per germline. CDR3 size: 14 residues. The V and J ends lost 1 base and 1 base respectively, with 7 bases between them. This CDR3 reads CASSQARFQETQYF. In DNA, the CDR3 is TGTGCCAGCAGCCAAGCCAGGTTCCAAGAGACCCAGTACTTC. Full variable domain (rest looked up from reference TRBV14 and TRBJ2-5): EAGVTQFPSHSVIEKGQTVTLRCDPISGHDNLYWYRRVMGKEIKFLLHFVKESKQDESGMPNNRFLAERTGGTYSTLKVQPAELEDSGVYFCASSQARFQETQYFGPGTRLLVL.

This clonotype was seen at least ten times. V and J are TRBV5-6 and TRBJ2-5; D call uncertain. Germline V CDR1 and CDR2: SGHDT, YYEEEE. CDR3 length: 14 residues. V dropped 1 base and J dropped 4 bases, with 11 bases sitting between them. The CDR3 spells CASSLYGYGETQYF. The CDR3 DNA sequence: TGTGCCAGCAGCTTGTACGGGTATGGAGAGACCCAGTACTTC.

This clonotype was picked up a small number of times. This chain connects TRBV7-2 to TRBJ2-1; 7 bases are shared with TRBD1. Germline V gene data show CDR1 as SGHTA and CDR2 as FQGNSA. J lost 5 bases, V lost 5 bases, and 9 bases had no gene match. The CDR3 extends over 15 amino acids. Here the CDR3 reads CASSQGWQGDNEQFF. In DNA, the CDR3 is TGTGCCAGCAGCCAAGGCTGGCAGGGGGACAATGAGCAGTTCTTC.

This clonotype appeared many times. This chain connects TRBV9 to TRBJ2-7, with D perhaps TRBD1 (6 bases). The germline V gene has CDR1 SGDLS and CDR2 YYNGEE. CDR3 length: 12 amino acids. Trimming shortened V by 0 bases and J by 6 bases, and 7 bases separated the two germline ends. The CDR3 here is CASSVGGGEQYF. Here the CDR3 DNA reads TGTGCCAGCAGCGTAGGAGGGGGCGAGCAGTACTTC.

The chain recombines TRBV20-1 with TRBJ2-7; 9 bases match TRBD1. The CDR3 sequence is 14 residues long. Trimming at V came to 4 bases and at J to 0 bases, leaving 4 bases not matched to a gene. From germline, CDR1 is DFQATT and CDR2 SNEGSKA (reference sequence). The CDR3 here is CSATGTGSSYEQYF. CDR3 DNA sequence: TGCAGTGCTACCGGGACAGGGAGCTCCTACGAGCAGTACTTC.

This clonotype has a count of ten or more. The chain employs TRBV9 and TRBJ2-3; D is uncertain. CDR1 is SGDLS, CDR2 YYNGEE, per germline. The V end was cut by 4 bases, the J end by 1 base, with 16 bases between. This CDR3 has 16 amino acids. In nucleotides, the CDR3 is TGTGCCAGCAGCTCCCGGCAGGTCTCTGGCACAGATACGCAGTATTTT. Translation gives CASSSRQVSGTDTQYF.

In this sample, this clonotype turned up many times. This sequence joins TRBV15 and TRBJ2-1, with TRBD2 identical over 14 bases. Germline assignment: CDR1 LNHNV and CDR2 YYDKDF (reference sequence). This CDR3 contains 15 residues. V shed 7 bases, J shed 10 bases, and the junction held 9 bases outside the gene matches. CDR3 amino acids: CATKSQGLAGDEQFF. The DNA of the CDR3 is TGTGCCACCAAATCCCAGGGACTAGCGGGGGACGAGCAGTTCTTC.

The gene calls are TRBV3-1 and TRBJ2-7; 8 bases map to TRBD2. Per the germline V gene, CDR1 is LGHDT and CDR2 is YNNKEL (reference sequence). This CDR3 contains 16 residues. Trimming took 3 bases from V and 3 from J; bases not matched to a gene: 10. The CDR3 protein is CASSHGATSAIYEQYF. Here the CDR3 DNA reads TGTGCCAGCAGCCATGGGGCGACTAGCGCAATCTACGAGCAGTACTTC.